This TCR beta chain is from a study of tumor-infiltrating lymphocytes in primary liver carcinoma. On this clonotype: The antigen is unknown. One end of the junction is discordant with germline, which a read error may explain.

The roughly 19-32 mg bulk tissue piece was not sorted before simultaneous RNA and DNA extraction. Every one of the tumor samples had a viable tumor cell content above 80%. CDR1 and CDR2 (germline): MNHNS, SASEGT. This CDR3 has 13 residues. Study observations and caveats: Pairs comparing tumor with adjacent tissue or blood overlapped less than pairs drawn from tumor regions. The study found a significantly higher top-250-clone fraction in tumors than in blood (p = 0.039).

Total RNA (around 500 ng) served as template for TCR beta cDNA synthesis primed by a constant-region primer. A slightly modified ARM-PCR protocol with three nested multiplex PCR rounds produced these TCR beta libraries. The opening two PCR rounds, 10 cycles each, paired TRBV1-TRBV30 forward primers with a C-beta reverse primer. A single record per CDR3 protein comes from TCRdb applying MiXCR to the multiplex PCR reads. The sample lists tens of thousands of distinct CDR3 sequences; 65% to 85% were seen once. The chain recombines TRBV6-1 with TRBJ2-1, with D possibly being TRBD2 (5 bases). Sequencing input: liver tumor tissue from sampling region 2. The subset was: tumor region T2, inferior pole. The source of this sequence is a man aged 35-49 years with primary liver carcinoma and hepatitis B virus infection. CDR3 in DNA: TGTGACAGCAGTGACGGGGTAGGGAATGGGCAGTTCTTC. This sequence encodes CDSSDGVGNGQFF.